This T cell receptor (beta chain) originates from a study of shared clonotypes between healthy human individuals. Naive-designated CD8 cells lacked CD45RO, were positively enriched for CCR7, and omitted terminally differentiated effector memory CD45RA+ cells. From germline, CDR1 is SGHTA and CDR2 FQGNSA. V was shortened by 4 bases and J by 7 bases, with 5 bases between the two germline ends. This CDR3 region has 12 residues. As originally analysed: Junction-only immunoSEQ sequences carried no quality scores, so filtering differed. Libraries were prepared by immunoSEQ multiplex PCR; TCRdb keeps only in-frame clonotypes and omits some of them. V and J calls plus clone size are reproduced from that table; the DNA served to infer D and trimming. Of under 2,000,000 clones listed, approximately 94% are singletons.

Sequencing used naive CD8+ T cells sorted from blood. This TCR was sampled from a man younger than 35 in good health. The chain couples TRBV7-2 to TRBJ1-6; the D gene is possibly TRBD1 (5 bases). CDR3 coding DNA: TGTGCCAGCAGCTGGGGCAATTCACCCCTCCACTTT. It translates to CASSWGNSPLHF. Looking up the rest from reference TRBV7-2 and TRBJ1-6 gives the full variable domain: GAGVSQSPSNKVTEKGKDVELRCDPISGHTALYWYRQSLGQGLEFLIYFQGNSAPDKSGLPSDRFSAERTGGSVSTLTIQRTQQEDSAVYLCASSWGNSPLHFGNGTRLTVT.